This TCR beta chain was captured by sequencing in a study of blood T cell repertoires in COVID-19. In the study overall: Acute-phase and convalescent COVID-19 samples originated in the United States, Italy and Spain. The cDNA or gDNA used as material had been derived from T cells, B-cell-depleted T cells, or PBMCs.

Authors' data handling: Amplification of reference gene primers was used by the study to estimate nucleated cell counts. The table came from immunoSEQ multiplex PCR; TCRdb's copy has only in-frame clones and leaves some out. The DNA was the basis for D and trimming; V, J and clone size are from that table. The table lists 200,000 to 250,000 clones, about 93% of them singletons. The CDR3 is made up of 15 amino acids. Germline V gives CDR1 SGDLS, CDR2 YYNGEE. Deletions cut 3 bases from V and 2 bases from J, with 15 bases between. Seattle's cohort entered during active infection and was followed longitudinally.

The sequence came from a man between 60 and 70 years old with COVID-19, enrolled during active disease. Input material: peripheral blood. V and J are TRBV9 and TRBJ2-7; tentatively, D is TRBD2 (5 bases). CDR3 in DNA: TGTGCCAGCAGCGCCAACGGACTCCCGGCCTACGAGCAGTACTTC. Translating gives CASSANGLPAYEQYF.